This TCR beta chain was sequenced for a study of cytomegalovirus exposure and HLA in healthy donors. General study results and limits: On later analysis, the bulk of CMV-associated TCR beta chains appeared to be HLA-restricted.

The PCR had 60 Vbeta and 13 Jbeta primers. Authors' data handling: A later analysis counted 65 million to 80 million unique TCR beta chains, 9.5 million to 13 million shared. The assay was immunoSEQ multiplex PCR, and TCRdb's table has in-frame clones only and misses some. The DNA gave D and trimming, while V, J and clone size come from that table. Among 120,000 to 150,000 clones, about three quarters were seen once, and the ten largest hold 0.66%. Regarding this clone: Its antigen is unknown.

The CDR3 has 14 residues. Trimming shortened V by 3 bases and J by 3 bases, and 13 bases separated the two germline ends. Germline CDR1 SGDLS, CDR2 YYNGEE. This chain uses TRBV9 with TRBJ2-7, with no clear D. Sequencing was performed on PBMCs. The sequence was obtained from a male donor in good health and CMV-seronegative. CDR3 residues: CASSAETLIYEQYF. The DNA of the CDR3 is TGTGCCAGCAGCGCAGAAACCTTAATCTACGAGCAGTACTTC.